These T cell receptor beta chains were read from a single sample in a study of blood T cell repertoires in COVID-19. TCRdb keeps only in-frame clones here, not all; method: immunoSEQ multiplex PCR. This table holds some 150,000 clones, over 80% found once. The sequencing input was peripheral blood. The receptors here all came from a man aged 45-60 years who had recovered from COVID-19. The CDR3 runs from the conserved cysteine through the conserved F or W. A D gene is named only where the DNA matches it firmly. A clone size is listed for some rows: how often the clone was seen (once, few, many), or a class if it is expanded.

v_gene	abundance	j_gene	d_gene	CDR3aa	CDR3nt
TRBV4-1	.	TRBJ2-7	TRBD2	CASSQEGIGAGGYEQYF	TGCGCCAGCAGCCAAGAGGGGATAGGCGCGGGGGGCTACGAGCAGTACTTC
TRBV7-9	few	TRBJ1-4	.	CASSLESGTNEKLFF	TGTGCCAGCAGCTTAGAGTCGGGGACTAATGAAAAACTGTTTTTT
TRBV27	.	TRBJ2-2	TRBD1	CASSPGTGTGELFF	TGTGCCAGCAGTCCAGGGACAGGGACCGGGGAGCTGTTTTTT
TRBV25-1	.	TRBJ2-7	TRBD1	CASSDWTGRDEQYF	TGTGCCAGCAGTGATTGGACAGGGCGGGACGAGCAGTACTTC
TRBV3-1/TRBV3-2	once	TRBJ1-6	.	CASSQDLQRLPLHF	TGTGCCAGCAGCCAAGATCTCCAGCGCTTACCCCTCCACTTT
TRBV6-5	.	TRBJ2-2	TRBD1	CATSDRGNTGELFF	TGTGCCACCTCGGACAGGGGGAACACCGGGGAGCTGTTTTTT
TRBV18	once	TRBJ2-7	TRBD2	CASSPGTSGVGEQYF	TGTGCCAGCTCACCCGGGACTAGCGGGGTTGGAGAGCAGTACTTC
TRBV29-1	once	TRBJ2-5	TRBD1	CSSKGTGGQETQYF	TGCAGCTCGAAAGGGACAGGGGGTCAAGAGACCCAGTACTTC
TRBV6-5	.	TRBJ2-7	.	CASSTEGSRPYEQYF	TGTGCCAGCAGTACCGAGGGTAGCCGACCCTACGAGCAGTACTTC
TRBV7-2	.	TRBJ2-1	TRBD2	CASSLERLAGVNEQFF	TGTGCCAGCAGCTTAGAGCGCCTAGCGGGGGTCAATGAGCAGTTCTTC
TRBV28	.	TRBJ2-4	.	CASSLSQGRLVKNIQYF	TGTGCCAGCAGTTTATCGCAGGGCCGACTCGTCAAAAACATTCAGTACTTC
TRBV7-2	once	TRBJ2-2	.	CASSLMSQINTGELFF	TGTGCCAGCAGCTTAATGTCCCAGATTAACACCGGGGAGCTGTTTTTT
TRBV6-1	.	TRBJ1-5	.	CASSVRFGTLVNQPQHF	TGTGCCAGCAGTGTACGATTCGGGACACTGGTCAATCAGCCCCAGCATTTT
TRBV5-6	.	TRBJ2-3	TRBD1	CASSLGPGQSTDTQYF	TGTGCCAGCAGCTTGGGGCCGGGACAGAGCACAGATACGCAGTATTTT
TRBV7-2	once	TRBJ1-4	.	CASSSSGIVNEKLFF	TGTGCCAGCAGCTCATCAGGGATTGTCAATGAAAAACTGTTTTTT